Presented here are 8 T cell receptor beta chains from one specimen sequenced in a study of identical twins (TCRdb year 2016). To prepare the library, 5' RACE was applied. Sequencing was performed on an Illumina HiSeq 2000. TCRdb redid the processing of the public reads, applying fastp at Q25 and MiXCR, and retained in-frame beta chains. One record per CDR3 amino acid sequence lists the most common genes and DNA. Recorded for this sample are 1.5 million to 2 million distinct CDR3 sequences; under 35% of them occurred a single time. The ten largest account for 0.25% to 0.3% of the sample. The sequencing sample was made of cord blood. The receptors here all came from a newborn girl in good health.

This clonotype was found a few times. The chain links TRBV10-3 to TRBJ2-2; D ambiguous. The germline gives CDR1 ENHRY, CDR2 SYGVKD. V was clipped by 6 bases and J by 0 bases, with 14 bases between them. The CDR3 has 16 residues. The CDR3 loop is CAISVGPTPNTGELFF. The CDR3 DNA sequence: TGTGCCATCAGCGTTGGACCTACCCCGAACACCGGGGAGCTGTTTTTT.

The rearrangement joins TRBV5-1 to TRBJ1-5; D gene ambiguous. The CDR3 length is 14 residues. The V gene lost 4 bases and the J gene lost 7 bases, with 15 bases spanning the gap. The germline gives CDR1 SGHRS, CDR2 YFSETQ. The CDR3 DNA is TGCGCCAGCAGCCTCGGACCCCGGGAGCAGCCCCAGCATTTT. Protein: CASSLGPREQPQHF. The whole variable domain, filled in from reference TRBV5-1 and TRBJ1-5, reads KAGVTQTPRYLIKTRGQQVTLSCSPISGHRSVSWYQQTPGQGLQFLFEYFSETQRNKGNFPGRFSGRQFSNSRSEMNVSTLELGDSALYLCASSLGPREQPQHFGDGTRLSIL.

This clonotype was seen a handful of times. The rearrangement uses TRBV20-1 and TRBJ2-5; D perhaps matches TRBD2 (6 bases). The CDR3 loop spans 15 amino acids. V was cut by 5 bases and J by 1 base, with 17 bases left in between. Germline-derived CDR1 and CDR2 are DFQATT and SNEGSKA (reference sequence). This CDR3 reads CSAPGLLAFQETQYF. The CDR3 DNA reads as TGCAGTGCTCCGGGCCTACTAGCCTTCCAAGAGACCCAGTACTTC.

V and J are TRBV28 and TRBJ1-4; no clear D gene. Germline V lookup: CDR1 MDHEN, CDR2 SYDVKM. The CDR3 is 16 amino acids. V was pared by 2 bases and J by 4 bases, with 14 bases between. Written as DNA, the CDR3 is TGTGCCAGCAGTTTACCCTCCGGGCAGATTAATGAAAAACTGTTTTTT. Its protein product is CASSLPSGQINEKLFF.

This clonotype has at least ten counts. The chain uses TRBV6-5 and TRBJ2-4; tentatively, D is TRBD1 (5 bases). Trimming removed 0 bases at V and 0 bases at J, with 18 bases between. The germline CDR1 and CDR2 sequences are MNHEY and SVGAGI. This CDR3 spans 19 amino acids. The chain's CDR3 is CASSYSLGPQALAKNIQYF. For the CDR3, the DNA is TGTGCCAGCAGTTACTCGTTGGGGCCGCAGGCCCTAGCCAAAAACATTCAGTACTTC.

The rearrangement uses TRBV24-1 and TRBJ2-7; D is possibly TRBD1 (5 bases). The CDR3 covers 13 residues. V was pared by 9 bases and J by 3 bases, with 14 bases between. Germline V CDR1 and CDR2: KGHDR, SFDVKD. The CDR3 nucleotides read TGTGCCACCGGGCAGGGCCGAGACTACGAGCAGTACTTC. Protein product: CATGQGRDYEQYF.

This clonotype was observed a few times. The chain combines TRBV28 with TRBJ2-1; D is undetermined. Per the germline V gene, CDR1 is MDHEN and CDR2 is SYDVKM. The V end lost 1 base, the J end lost 2 bases, and 6 bases lay between the germline ends. The CDR3 is 14 residues long. CDR3: CASSLSAAYNEQFF. CDR3 nucleotide sequence: TGTGCCAGCAGTTTATCGGCGGCCTACAATGAGCAGTTCTTC.

The table lists this clonotype with a few counts. A read error may produce the germline difference seen at one junction end. The chain carries TRBV29-1 and TRBJ2-5, with TRBD1 identical over 7 bases. This CDR3 is built from 13 residues. Germline CDR1 is SQVTM and CDR2 is ANQGSEA. The CDR3 here is CSAEGTVKGTQYF. The CDR3 region has the DNA TGCAGCGCTGAAGGGACAGTTAAAGGGACCCAGTACTTC. Variable domain in full (rest from reference TRBV29-1 and TRBJ2-5): SAVISQKPSRDICQRGTSLTIQCQVDSQVTMMFWYRQQPGQSLTLIATANQGSEATYESGFVIDKFPISRPNLTFSTLTVSNMSPEDSSIYLCSAEGTVKGTQYFGPGTRLLVL.